This TCR beta chain was identified during a study of blood T cell repertoires in COVID-19. Some clones are missing from TCRdb's copy, which holds only in-frame ones; the method was immunoSEQ multiplex PCR. This sample has approximately 150,000 clones; approximately 80% occur once, and the top ten carry around 8.9%. The receptor was derived from an elderly woman with COVID-19, enrolled during active disease. Sequenced sample: peripheral blood.

CDR3 DNA sequence: TGTGCCAGCAGCCCCGGGGGGGGAAACACCATATATTTT. Its translation is CASSPGGGNTIYF. The V gene is TRBV6-5, the J gene TRBJ1-3; TRBD1 might be the D (5 bases). V was shortened by 6 bases and J by 4 bases, with 10 bases between the two germline ends. The CDR3 consists of 13 residues. The V gene's germline CDR1 is MNHEY and CDR2 SVGAGI.